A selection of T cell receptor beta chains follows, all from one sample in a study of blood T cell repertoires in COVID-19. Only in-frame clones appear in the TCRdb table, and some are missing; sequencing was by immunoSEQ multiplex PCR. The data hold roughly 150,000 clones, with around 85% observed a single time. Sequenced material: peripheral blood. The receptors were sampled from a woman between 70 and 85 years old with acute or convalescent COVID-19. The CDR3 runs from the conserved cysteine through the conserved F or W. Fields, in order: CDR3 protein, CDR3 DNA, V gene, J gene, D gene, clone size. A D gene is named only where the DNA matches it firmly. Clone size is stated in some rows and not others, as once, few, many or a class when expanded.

CASSLGTLTAQETQYF,TGTGCCAGCAGCTTAGGGACACTCACCGCCCAAGAGACCCAGTACTTC,TRBV7-9,TRBJ2-5,.,.
CASSLLPSRGYTF,TGTGCCAGCAGTTTGCTACCTAGCCGGGGCTACACCTTC,TRBV12-3/TRBV12-4,TRBJ1-2,.,once
CASSKKRGGSYNEQFF,TGTGCCAGCAGTAAAAAGCGGGGGGGCTCCTACAATGAGCAGTTCTTC,TRBV2,TRBJ2-1,TRBD2,.
CASSASIGGASSDTQYF,TGTGCCAGCAGCGCCTCAATCGGGGGGGCCAGCTCAGATACGCAGTATTTT,TRBV9,TRBJ2-3,TRBD2,once
CASSSSKGQGLGYGYTF,TGCGCCAGCAGCTCTTCCAAAGGGCAGGGTCTTGGCTATGGCTACACCTTC,TRBV5-1,TRBJ1-2,.,.
CASSQARGYTF,TGTGCCAGCAGCCAAGCCCGGGGCTACACCTTC,TRBV3-1/TRBV3-2,TRBJ1-2,.,.
CASSLGQNYGYTF,TGTGCCAGCAGCCTCGGACAGAACTATGGCTACACCTTC,TRBV7-2,TRBJ1-2,.,.
CASSRGAEANEQFF,TGTGCCAGCTCCAGGGGGGCGGAGGCCAATGAGCAGTTCTTC,TRBV6-5,TRBJ2-1,.,.
CASSLSGGPGELFF,TGTGCCAGCAGCCTCTCGGGGGGGCCTGGGGAGCTGTTTTTT,TRBV3-1/TRBV3-2,TRBJ2-2,TRBD2,.
CAISDLQGAGDGYTF,TGTGCCATCAGTGATTTACAGGGGGCCGGCGATGGCTACACCTTC,TRBV10-3,TRBJ1-2,TRBD1,.
CASSIFFGAHQSTDTQYF,TGTGCCAGTAGTATATTTTTTGGGGCGCACCAAAGCACAGATACGCAGTATTTT,TRBV19,TRBJ2-3,.,.
CASSLPGGPLDSSGYTF,TGCGCCAGCAGCCTACCTGGTGGGCCGCTCGATTCGTCTGGCTACACCTTC,TRBV4-1,TRBJ1-2,.,.
CASSLTGYSNQPQHF,TGTGCCAGCAGCTTGACAGGTTATAGCAATCAGCCCCAGCATTTT,TRBV5-8,TRBJ1-5,.,.
CASGAGQGDTGELFF,TGTGCTAGTGGTGCGGGACAGGGGGACACCGGGGAGCTGTTTTTT,TRBV12-5,TRBJ2-2,TRBD1,few
CASLGHSSYNSPLHF,TGTGCCAGCCTTGGCCACAGCTCCTATAATTCACCCCTCCACTTT,TRBV6-6,TRBJ1-6,.,.
CASSSYSRDTQYF,TGTGCCAGCAGTTCCTATAGCCGTGATACGCAGTATTTT,TRBV7-6,TRBJ2-3,.,.
CASSSGGSGGYNEQFF,TGTGCCAGCAGCTCGGGAGGTAGCGGGGGCTACAATGAGCAGTTCTTC,TRBV7-2,TRBJ2-1,TRBD2,.
CASTETSGNTIYF,TGTGCCAGTACTGAGACTTCGGGAAACACCATATATTTT,TRBV19,TRBJ1-3,.,.
CSASIPGQRNTEAFF,TGCAGTGCTAGTATCCCGGGACAGAGGAACACTGAAGCTTTCTTT,TRBV20-1,TRBJ1-1,TRBD1,few
CASSPAIQGNTDTQYF,TGTGCCAGCAGCCCCGCCATCCAGGGTAACACAGATACGCAGTATTTT,TRBV7-9,TRBJ2-3,.,.
CASSLLSGTGELFF,TGTGCCAGCAGCTTGTTATCAGGGACCGGGGAGCTGTTTTTT,TRBV5-8,TRBJ2-2,.,.
CASSFARLAGETQYF,TGTGCCAGCAGCTTTGCAAGACTAGCGGGGGAGACCCAGTACTTC,TRBV7-9,TRBJ2-5,TRBD2,.
CASSRDRNYEQYF,TGTGCCAGTAGTAGGGACAGAAACTACGAGCAGTACTTC,TRBV19,TRBJ2-7,TRBD1,.
CASLPGQPSGNTIYF,TGTGCCAGTCTCCCGGGACAGCCCTCTGGAAACACCATATATTTT,TRBV19,TRBJ1-3,TRBD1,.
CASSSQGLANTIYF,TGTGCCAGCAGCTCTCAGGGGCTGGCAAACACCATATATTTT,TRBV11-2,TRBJ1-3,.,.
CASSPDRGVSGNTIYF,TGTGCCAGCTCCCCGGACAGGGGAGTCTCTGGAAACACCATATATTTT,TRBV18,TRBJ1-3,TRBD1,.